The T cell receptor (beta chain) described here comes from a study of T-cell reconstitution after alpha-beta-depleted transplantation in children. Findings and limits, study-wide: About two months after transplant, alpha-beta T cells reportedly came from several hundred expanded graft clones. A year had passed since transplant, and T-cell counts and diversity by then came mostly from newly produced T cells. Diversity of TCRbeta at day 60 was high in some patients, arising from surviving recipient T cells and thymic progenitors.

The sample holds a few counts of this clonotype. Its antigen remains unidentified. It was with unique molecular identifiers that the TCRbeta library was prepared. TCRdb analysed the PCR reads with MiXCR anew, one entry per CDR3 protein. The table shows around 100,000 distinct CDR3 sequences, with around 6.1% occurring only once. Trimming removed 0 bases from V and 3 bases from J; junction bases left unmatched: 10. Looked up from germline, CDR1 is DFQATT and CDR2 is SNEGSKA (reference sequence). The CDR3 has 18 residues. The V call is TRBV20-1, the J call TRBJ2-4; TRBD2 agrees at 11 bases. This specimen consisted of PBMCs, mostly from graft donor cells, obtained 60 days after TCRalphabeta/CD19-depleted stem cell transplant. This sequence was found in a female patient between 2 and 15 years old who had a stem cell transplant for Fanconi anemia, so the T cells may come from the graft donor. The CDR3 reads CSARDPRLAGRGKNIQYF. As DNA, the CDR3 is TGCAGTGCTAGAGATCCCAGACTAGCGGGGAGGGGCAAAAACATTCAGTACTTC.